Listed below are T cell receptor beta chains from one sample, sequenced in a study of blood T cell repertoires in COVID-19. The data were produced by immunoSEQ multiplex PCR, yet TCRdb's version contains in-frame clones alone and is incomplete. Of approximately 250,000 clones in the sample, approximately 88% were seen once. The sample consisted of PBMCs or T cells enriched from blood (not recorded which). Every receptor here comes from a woman in her thirties or forties with acute COVID-19. CDR3s include the opening cysteine and the closing phenylalanine or tryptophan. A D gene is named only where the DNA matches it firmly. Size is omitted from some rows. Given values are once, few, many or a class for expanded clones.

CDR3 DNA	CDR3 protein	J gene	V gene	D gene	clone size
TGTGCCAGCAGTCAGACAGACACTGAAGCTTTCTTT	CASSQTDTEAFF	TRBJ1-1	TRBV2	-	-
TGCGCCAGCAGCTTGGTTTCAGACTACAATGAGCAGTTCTTC	CASSLVSDYNEQFF	TRBJ2-1	TRBV5-1	-	-
TGTGCCAGCAGAGATTGGAGGGCCGTCACAGATACGCAGTATTTT	CASRDWRAVTDTQYF	TRBJ2-3	TRBV6-5	-	-
TGTGCCAGCAGCACTACGGAGCAGTTCTTC	CASSTTEQFF	TRBJ2-1	TRBV28	-	-
TGTGCCAGTAGTATATTAACAGGGGGTTATGGCTACACCTTC	CASSILTGGYGYTF	TRBJ1-2	TRBV19	TRBD1	-
TGTGCCAGCACCTGGGGGGGGGACACTGAAGCTTTCTTT	CASTWGGDTEAFF	TRBJ1-1	TRBV7-2	-	-
TGCAGCGTGAGCGGGGGTGTGTACACCGGGGAGCTGTTTTTT	CSVSGGVYTGELFF	TRBJ2-2	TRBV29-1	TRBD2	-
TGTGCCAGTAGAAACAGGGGGCTGACCGGGGAGCTGTTTTTT	CASRNRGLTGELFF	TRBJ2-2	TRBV19	TRBD1	-
TGTGCCAGCAGCCAAGCACTAGCGGCCTCCTACGAGCAGTACTTC	CASSQALAASYEQYF	TRBJ2-7	TRBV4-2	TRBD2	-
TGTGCCAGCTCACCAAGGAGGAACACCGGGGAGCTGTTTTTT	CASSPRRNTGELFF	TRBJ2-2	TRBV18	-	-
TGTGCCAGCAGTTTCTCAAAGACAGGGGCGCGTTTTGAGCAGTTCTTC	CASSFSKTGARFEQFF	TRBJ2-1	TRBV28	TRBD1	-
TGCGCCAGCAGCCAAGCTTCCGAGTATGGCTACACCTTC	CASSQASEYGYTF	TRBJ1-2	TRBV4-1	-	few
TGTGCCAGCAGCGTAGGGGGCAGGCTAGCGGAACAAGAGACCCAGTACTTC	CASSVGGRLAEQETQYF	TRBJ2-5	TRBV9	TRBD2	-
TGTGCCAGCAGTTTAACAGTACTTAATGAAAAACTGTTTTTT	CASSLTVLNEKLFF	TRBJ1-4	TRBV27	-	once
TGTGCCAGCAGTGCTAGACTAGCGGGAGGGTTTAATGAGCAGTTCTTC	CASSARLAGGFNEQFF	TRBJ2-1	TRBV28	TRBD2	-
TGTGCCAGCAGCGCGGGCTCGTCGGGGGTTTACGAGCAGTACTTC	CASSAGSSGVYEQYF	TRBJ2-7	TRBV9	-	few
TGTGCCAGCAGGGACAGGGAGTATGGCTACACCTTC	CASRDREYGYTF	TRBJ1-2	TRBV25-1	TRBD1	-
TGTGCCAGCAGTTCACCACAGGGGATGGGTTCACCCCTCCACTTT	CASSSPQGMGSPLHF	TRBJ1-6	TRBV28	TRBD1	-
TGTGCCATCAGTGGGACTAGCGGGAGATTGGACCGTAGCACAGATACGCAGTATTTT	CAISGTSGRLDRSTDTQYF	TRBJ2-3	TRBV10-3	TRBD2	-
TGTGCCAGCAGCCGGCCCGGGTCATCCTACGAGCAGTACTTC	CASSRPGSSYEQYF	TRBJ2-7	TRBV28	-	-
TGTGCCAGCAGCGACAGTTCCCCCTATGGCTACACCTTC	CASSDSSPYGYTF	TRBJ1-2	TRBV12-3/TRBV12-4	-	-
TGCGCCAGCAGCGGATGGACTGACTCCTACGAGCAGTACTTC	CASSGWTDSYEQYF	TRBJ2-7	TRBV5-1	-	-
TGCGCCAGCAGCTTGAGACTAGCGGGGGGGTCCTACGGCACAGATACGCAGTATTTT	CASSLRLAGGSYGTDTQYF	TRBJ2-3	TRBV5-1	TRBD2	-
TGTGCCAGCAGTGAACTCGACAGGGTCCAGGAGACCCAGTACTTC	CASSELDRVQETQYF	TRBJ2-5	TRBV6-1	TRBD1	-
TGTGCCAGCAGTTCCCTAGCACGACAGGGGGCCAATGAGCAGTTCTTC	CASSSLARQGANEQFF	TRBJ2-1	TRBV6-5	TRBD1	-
TGTGCCTGGGGGAGGAGCTCCTATAATTCACCCCTCCACTTT	CAWGRSSYNSPLHF	TRBJ1-6	TRBV30	-	-
TGTGCCAGTAGTATAGGCCTCGGGACAGTTAACTATGGCTACACCTTC	CASSIGLGTVNYGYTF	TRBJ1-2	TRBV19	TRBD1	-
TGTGCCAGCAGCCCGGGGACAGCTAGCACAGATACGCAGTATTTT	CASSPGTASTDTQYF	TRBJ2-3	TRBV5-5	TRBD1	once
TGTGCCTGGAGCCCCGGGACAGGGGTGGATGGCTACACCTTC	CAWSPGTGVDGYTF	TRBJ1-2	TRBV30	TRBD1	-
TGTGCCAGCAGTTTGAGGACAGCTCATAGGGAAAAACTGTTTTTT	CASSLRTAHREKLFF	TRBJ1-4	TRBV27	-	-
TGTGCCAGCACCCTGGGGGGGGACACTGAAGCTTTCTTT	CASTLGGDTEAFF	TRBJ1-1	TRBV12-3/TRBV12-4	-	-
TGTGCCAGCAGTTTAGACATGGAGGAAAACATTCAGTACTTC	CASSLDMEENIQYF	TRBJ2-4	TRBV28	-	-
TGTGCCACCAGGGGACAGAGGAACACCGGGGAGCTGTTTTTT	CATRGQRNTGELFF	TRBJ2-2	TRBV24-1	TRBD1	-
TGTGCCAGCAGTCCCCGAGGGGGTCTTAATCAGCCCCAGCATTTT	CASSPRGGLNQPQHF	TRBJ1-5	TRBV19	-	-
TGTGCCTTCGGACAGGGAGGCGAGACCCAGTACTTC	CAFGQGGETQYF	TRBJ2-5	TRBV5-4	TRBD1	-
TGCAGTGCTATTGAAGCCAGGGGCGGGAATCAGCCCCAGCATTTT	CSAIEARGGNQPQHF	TRBJ1-5	TRBV20-1	-	-
TGTGCCAGCAGCTTAATAGCGGGAGGCCGCAGTGGCCAGCTGTTTTTT	CASSLIAGGRSGQLFF	TRBJ2-2	TRBV7-2	TRBD2	-
TGTGCCAGCAGTTCGACAGGGGGGAACACTGAAGCTTTCTTT	CASSSTGGNTEAFF	TRBJ1-1	TRBV9	TRBD1	-
TGTGCCAGCAGCCCAATACAGGGGCTCTTTTCCTATGGCTACACCTTC	CASSPIQGLFSYGYTF	TRBJ1-2	TRBV7-9	TRBD1	once
TGTGCCAGCAGTTTAATGGCAGGGAATCAGCCCCAGCATTTT	CASSLMAGNQPQHF	TRBJ1-5	TRBV27	-	-
TGTGCCAGCAGCATATCCACAGGGGATCAGCCCCAGCATTTT	CASSISTGDQPQHF	TRBJ1-5	TRBV11-2	TRBD1	once
TGTGCCAGCAGTCTACGACAGGTTAACACTGAAGCTTTCTTT	CASSLRQVNTEAFF	TRBJ1-1	TRBV6-5	-	-
TGTGCCAGCAGTGGACTAGCGGGGCCCATCCACGAGCAGTACTTC	CASSGLAGPIHEQYF	TRBJ2-7	TRBV28	TRBD2	-
TGTGCCAGCAGTTTGGGACAGGGCCTCTCCTACGAGCAGTACTTC	CASSLGQGLSYEQYF	TRBJ2-7	TRBV6-5	TRBD1	-
TGTGCCAGCACCAACTACAATGAGCAGTTCTTC	CASTNYNEQFF	TRBJ2-1	TRBV6-5	-	-